This TCR beta chain was identified in a study of regulatory T cells in long-lasting Graves disease. Findings and caveats of the study: Having only a small sample size may have limited accuracy.

The CDR3 consists of 14 residues. With 7 bases removed from V and 0 bases from J, the gap between germline ends came to 11 bases. Per the germline V gene, CDR1 is LNHDA and CDR2 is SQIVND (reference sequence). This clonotype has just a few counts. Antigen unknown. In building TCR beta libraries, iRepertoire HTBI primers were used together with Arm-PCR of CDR3 regions. TCRdb independently ran MiXCR on the multiplex PCR reads; one entry per CDR3 protein. The sample shows 580,000 or so distinct CDR3 sequences, around 16% of them seen only once. Time point given: newly diagnosed GD, antithyroid drugs for less than 3 months. Following extraction of RNA from PBMCs, that RNA was used to make the TCR library. This sample was also put to use in a study of T cells in Graves' hyperthyroidism and ophthalmopathy.

The TCR comes from a man aged 18 to 29 with Graves disease. This chain uses TRBV19 with TRBJ2-3, with a weak D call TRBD2 (5 bases). Material: peripheral blood mononuclear cells (PBMCs), obtained at new diagnosis, from a patient treated with antithyroid drugs. The CDR3 sequence: CASKPAASTDTQYF. Written as DNA, the CDR3 is TGTGCCAGTAAGCCAGCGGCTAGCACAGATACGCAGTATTTT.